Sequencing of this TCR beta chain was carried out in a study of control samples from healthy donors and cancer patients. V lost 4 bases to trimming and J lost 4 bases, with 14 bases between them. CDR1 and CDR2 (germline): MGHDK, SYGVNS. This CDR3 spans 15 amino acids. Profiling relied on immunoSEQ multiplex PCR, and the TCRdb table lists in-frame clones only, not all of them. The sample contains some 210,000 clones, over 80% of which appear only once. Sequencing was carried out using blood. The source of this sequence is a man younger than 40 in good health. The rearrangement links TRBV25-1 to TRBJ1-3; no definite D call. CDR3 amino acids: CASSASTAPGNTIYF. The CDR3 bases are TGTGCCAGCAGTGCTTCCACGGCTCCCGGAAACACCATATATTTT.